What follows are 25 T cell receptor beta chains derived from one specimen sequenced in a study of T cell responses to AZD1222 COVID-19 vaccine. Assay used: immunoSEQ multiplex PCR; TCRdb lists only in-frame clones, some missing. The top ten clones hold about 3.3% of a sample with 98,000 or so clones, 86% of them seen once. The input for sequencing was peripheral blood, taken on day 0 of AZD1222 vaccination. The receptors stem from an adult in good health.

This clone was recorded only once. This chain connects TRBV3-1 (or the pseudogene TRBV3-2) to TRBJ1-4; no definite D call. V lost 4 bases to trimming and J lost 4 bases, with 13 bases between them. Germline V gene lookup returns CDR1 LGHDT and CDR2 YNNKEL (reference sequence). The CDR3 length is 15 residues. The CDR3 DNA sequence: TGTGCCAGCAGCCCCCCCCACGACTATAATGAAAAACTGTTTTTT. Translated, it gives CASSPPHDYNEKLFF.

This clone appeared a few times. The V gene is TRBV10-1, the J gene TRBJ2-2; D possibly corresponds to TRBD1 (6 bases). The V gene lost 6 bases and the J gene lost 3 bases, with 14 bases spanning the gap. The CDR3 has 15 residues. Germline values: CDR1 WNHNN, CDR2 SYGVQD (reference sequence). Here the CDR3 reads CASRGGQSDTGELFF. CDR3 bases: TGCGCCAGCAGGGGTGGACAGTCAGACACCGGGGAGCTGTTTTTT.

The J gene is TRBJ1-1, the V gene TRBV5-1; D remains unclear. V lost 6 bases, J lost 1 base, and 7 bases lay in between. CDR3 length equals 12 residues. Looked up from germline, CDR1 is SGHRS and CDR2 is YFSETQ. Here the CDR3 reads CASTGGNTEAFF. CDR3 nucleotides: TGCGCCAGCACAGGCGGGAACACTGAAGCTTTCTTT.

The chain has TRBV28 and TRBJ2-1, with 8 positions matching TRBD2. The germline gives CDR1 MDHEN, CDR2 SYDVKM. CDR3 size: 12 residues. The ends lost 7 bases at V and 9 bases at J; junction bases unmatched: 5. The CDR3 DNA sequence: TGTGCCAGCACCTTCGGGGGGGGTGAGCAGTTCTTC. It specifies CASTFGGGEQFF.

The V and J genes are TRBV3-1 (or the pseudogene TRBV3-2) and TRBJ2-3; 10 bases are shared with TRBD2. The J segment lost 4 bases and the V segment lost 1 base, leaving 2 bases of the junction unmatched. This CDR3 spans 15 amino acids. Germline V gene lookup returns CDR1 LGHDT and CDR2 YNNKEL (reference sequence). CDR3: CASSQVSGGADTQYF. The CDR3 region has the DNA TGTGCCAGCAGCCAAGTAAGCGGGGGGGCAGATACGCAGTATTTT.

The rearrangement links TRBV6-4 to TRBJ2-1, with a weak D call TRBD2 (6 bases). The CDR3 contains 13 residues. V lost 5 bases to trimming and J lost 10 bases, with 15 bases between them. Germline CDR1 MRHNA, CDR2 SNTAGT. The CDR3 region is CASSTALAGEQFF. CDR3 bases: TGTGCCAGCAGTACGGCTCTGGCGGGGGAGCAGTTCTTC.

The chain joins TRBV24-1 to TRBJ2-3, with TRBD2 identical over 10 bases. J was trimmed by 1 base and V by 1 base; bases with no gene match: 1. This CDR3 has 16 residues. CDR1 is KGHDR, CDR2 SFDVKD, per germline. The CDR3: CATSDFLAGGTDTQYF. CDR3 in DNA: TGTGCCACCAGTGATTTCCTAGCGGGGGGCACAGATACGCAGTATTTT.

The CDR3 loop is CASSLWGSNQPQHF. CDR3 coding DNA: TGTGCCAGCAGTTTATGGGGGAGCAATCAGCCCCAGCATTTT. V usage is TRBV28 and J usage is TRBJ1-5, with D unresolved. The germline gives CDR1 MDHEN, CDR2 SYDVKM. V was clipped by 0 bases and J by 1 base, with 4 bases between them. The CDR3 runs 14 residues.

The chain couples TRBV6-5 to TRBJ1-5; D might be TRBD1 (5 bases). Per germline, CDR1 MNHEY and CDR2 SVGAGI. The CDR3 extends over 14 amino acids. V dropped 0 bases and J dropped 5 bases, with 8 bases sitting between them. The CDR3 sequence is CASSYSTAHQPQHF. The DNA for the CDR3 is TGTGCCAGCAGTTACTCGACAGCCCATCAGCCCCAGCATTTT.

This clone was seen a single time. This sequence joins TRBV18 and TRBJ2-1; TRBD2 matches 9 bases. The CDR3 covers 17 residues. Germline values: CDR1 KGHSH, CDR2 LQKENI. The trim removed 1 base at V and 5 bases at J, leaving 9 bases unmatched. The DNA of the CDR3 is TGTGCCAGCTCACCACGCTCCAGCGGGGGGACCAACAATGAGCAGTTCTTC. It codes for CASSPRSSGGTNNEQFF.

The chain carries TRBV6-5 and TRBJ1-6, with 10 positions matching TRBD1. This CDR3 region has 16 residues. Germline V lookup: CDR1 MNHEY, CDR2 SVGAGI. The V and J ends lost 2 bases and 6 bases, in that order; junction bases with no gene match: 4. CDR3 residues: CASSYPRDRGNSPLHF. In DNA, the CDR3 is TGTGCCAGCAGTTACCCCCGGGACAGGGGTAATTCACCCCTCCACTTT.

This clone was seen a single time. The rearrangement links TRBV28 to TRBJ1-2; TRBD1 is a possible D gene (6 bases). Between the trimmed V and J ends, which lost 6 bases and 4 bases, there was a span of 12 bases. The CDR3 has 13 residues. Per the germline V gene, CDR1 is MDHEN and CDR2 is SYDVKM. CDR3: CASSNRAIYGYTF. DNA of the CDR3: TGTGCCAGCAGCAACAGGGCCATCTATGGCTACACCTTC.

This sequence joins TRBV5-1 and TRBJ2-1; 9 nucleotides agree with TRBD1. V dropped 0 bases and J dropped 3; count of bases not matched to a gene: 4. CDR3 length: 16 residues. Germline CDR1 SGHRS, CDR2 YFSETQ. CDR3 nucleotide sequence: TGCGCCAGCAGCTTGGAAACAGGGGGCCTCTACAATGAGCAGTTCTTC. Its translation is CASSLETGGLYNEQFF.

The J gene is TRBJ2-1, the V gene TRBV11-3; 9 positions agree with TRBD1. CDR3 length equals 16 residues. Unmatched junction bases numbered 9, after V lost 5 bases and J lost 4 bases. Germline V lookup: CDR1 SGHNT, CDR2 YENEEA. CDR3 in amino acids: CASSITGTGPYNEQFF. The CDR3 DNA sequence: TGTGCCAGCAGCATAACCGGGACAGGGCCATACAATGAGCAGTTCTTC.

The V call is TRBV14, the J call TRBJ1-2; 8 bases map to TRBD1. The J segment lost 5 bases and the V segment lost 3 bases, leaving 8 bases of the junction unmatched. The CDR3 has 15 residues. Germline CDR1 SGHDN, CDR2 FVKESK. The chain's CDR3 is CASSHPGQEDYGYTF. CDR3 nucleotide sequence: TGTGCCAGCAGCCACCCGGGACAGGAGGATTATGGCTACACCTTC.

The chain joins TRBV18 to TRBJ2-2; tentatively, D is TRBD2 (6 bases). Between the trimmed V and J ends, which lost 4 bases and 4 bases, there was a span of 25 bases. The CDR3 has 19 amino acids. From germline, CDR1 is KGHSH and CDR2 LQKENI. This CDR3 reads CASSQGSTRDWASTGELFF. CDR3 in DNA: TGTGCCAGCTCACAAGGGAGCACCCGGGACTGGGCGTCCACCGGGGAGCTGTTTTTT.

The rearrangement joins TRBV28 to TRBJ2-2; TRBD1 is a possible D gene (5 bases). CDR1 and CDR2 from the germline V gene are MDHEN and SYDVKM. V lost 6 bases, J lost 0 bases, and 11 bases lay in between. This CDR3 has 15 residues. The CDR3 spells CASSPEGANTGELFF. The CDR3 bases are TGTGCCAGCAGCCCGGAAGGGGCGAACACCGGGGAGCTGTTTTTT.

This rearrangement joins TRBV12-3 or TRBV12-4 to TRBJ1-2, with D unresolved. V lost 2 bases, J lost 5 bases, and 6 bases lay in between. CDR3 size: 12 residues. This CDR3 is CASSLRPYGYTF. CDR3 sequence (DNA): TGTGCCAGCAGTTTACGGCCGTATGGCTACACCTTC.

The J gene is TRBJ2-7, the V gene TRBV2; no firm D call. Germline loops: CDR1 SNHLY, CDR2 FYNNEI. With 0 bases removed from V and 0 bases from J, the gap between germline ends came to 12 bases. The CDR3 sequence is 16 residues long. The DNA for the CDR3 is TGTGCCAGCAGTGAAGCGCGAAGTGGCAGCTCCTACGAGCAGTACTTC. Translated: CASSEARSGSSYEQYF.

The chain is built from TRBV6-1 and TRBJ2-1, with D perhaps matching TRBD1 (6 bases). V lost 3 bases and J 15 bases, leaving 21 bases between the germline ends. Germline lookup yields CDR1 MNHNS and CDR2 SASEGT. The CDR3 runs 14 residues. CDR3 sequence (DNA): TGTGCCAGCAGTGACGATTATCGAGGGGGAATCGCGTTCTTC. Translated, it gives CASSDDYRGGIAFF.

This chain links TRBV6-5 with TRBJ2-5; no clear D gene. Trimming removed 0 bases at V and 4 bases at J, with 9 bases between. The germline gives CDR1 MNHEY, CDR2 SVGAGI. CDR3 size: 14 residues. The CDR3: CASSYSLGGETQYF. The CDR3 DNA follows: TGTGCCAGCAGTTACTCGTTGGGCGGAGAGACCCAGTACTTC.

The chain couples TRBV30 to TRBJ1-3; D uncertain. The CDR3 is 12 residues long. Germline V gene lookup returns CDR1 GTSNPN and CDR2 SVGIG (reference sequence). V was pared by 0 bases and J by 2 bases, with 2 bases between. The CDR3 DNA reads as TGTGCCTGGAGTGTAACTGGAAACACCATATATTTT. Translating gives CAWSVTGNTIYF.

This clone appeared a few times. The chain employs TRBV6-5 and TRBJ1-5; D is ambiguous. Trimming left V 4 bases short and J 0 bases short, with 13 bases between. The CDR3 loop spans 16 amino acids. Germline V gives CDR1 MNHEY, CDR2 SVGAGI. In nucleotides, the CDR3 is TGTGCCAGCAGTTCCCCGGGGTATTATAGCAATCAGCCCCAGCATTTT. Translation gives CASSSPGYYSNQPQHF.

The chain carries TRBV5-4 and TRBJ1-1; 8 bases align to TRBD1. V gave up 3 bases and J gave up 4 bases; unmatched junction bases: 5. CDR1 is SGHNT, CDR2 YYREEE, per germline (reference sequence). The CDR3 loop spans 14 amino acids. The DNA of the CDR3 is TGTGCCAGCAGCTCCCAGACAGGGGTCACTGAAGCTTTCTTT. Translating it yields CASSSQTGVTEAFF.

The chain links TRBV6-5 to TRBJ2-5, with TRBD1 matching 8 bases. Germline V gives CDR1 MNHEY, CDR2 SVGAGI. The CDR3 has 13 residues. The junction had 3 bases not matched to a gene; V was cut back by 7 bases and J by 2 bases. CDR3: CASIRQGQETQYF. CDR3 nucleotide sequence: TGTGCCAGCATCAGACAGGGGCAAGAGACCCAGTACTTC.